These T cell receptor beta chains were read from a single sample in a study of blood T cell repertoires in COVID-19. Here immunoSEQ multiplex PCR was the method, and the copy in TCRdb shows in-frame clones only, minus some. The table records about 110,000 clones, 84% of them present only once. The sequenced sample was peripheral blood. The receptors were gathered from a woman aged 50 to 60 with acute or convalescent COVID-19. CDR3s include the opening cysteine and the closing phenylalanine or tryptophan. Each record gives: clone size, V gene, J gene, D gene, CDR3 protein, CDR3 DNA. The D gene is left open where the match is weak. Clone sizes are given selectively: once, few, many, or a class where the clone is expanded.

-,TRBV1,TRBJ2-1,-,CTSSINSYTAYNEQFF,TGCACCAGCAGCATCAATTCTTATACGGCCTACAATGAGCAGTTCTTC
-,TRBV3-1/TRBV3-2,TRBJ2-3,-,CASSQGWQSTDTQYF,TGTGCCAGCAGCCAAGGATGGCAGAGCACAGATACGCAGTATTTT
-,TRBV4-2,TRBJ2-7,-,CASSPNDRHFSYEQYF,TGTGCCAGCAGCCCAAACGACAGGCACTTCTCCTACGAGCAGTACTTC
-,TRBV7-2,TRBJ2-7,-,CASSLDRHPSYEQYF,TGTGCCAGCAGCTTAGATCGACACCCCTCCTACGAGCAGTACTTC
few,TRBV7-9,TRBJ1-2,TRBD1,CASSFSMRQGQGYTF,TGTGCCAGCAGCTTTTCGATGAGACAGGGCCAAGGCTACACCTTC
-,TRBV5-8,TRBJ2-2,TRBD1,CASSGQVRDRFTGELFF,TGTGCCAGCAGCGGTCAGGTACGGGACAGATTCACCGGGGAGCTGTTTTTT
-,TRBV6-6,TRBJ1-2,-,CASLRGSFSYGYTF,TGTGCCAGCTTACGGGGGTCCTTTAGCTATGGCTACACCTTC
few,TRBV5-1,TRBJ1-1,-,CASSLLSANTEAFF,TGCGCCAGCAGCTTGCTATCTGCGAACACTGAAGCTTTCTTT
-,TRBV12-3/TRBV12-4,TRBJ1-4,-,CASSFRGSEKLFF,TGTGCCAGCAGTTTTAGAGGCAGCGAAAAACTGTTTTTT
-,TRBV5-1,TRBJ2-3,-,CASSAQALTSTDTQYF,TGCGCCAGCTCCGCGCAGGCACTCACTAGCACAGATACGCAGTATTTT
-,TRBV4-2,TRBJ2-7,-,CASSLQVRGTYEQYF,TGTGCCAGCAGCCTCCAAGTAAGAGGTACCTACGAGCAGTACTTC
-,TRBV3-1/TRBV3-2,TRBJ1-1,-,CASSQDSGGARTEAFF,TGTGCCAGCAGCCAAGATTCGGGGGGCGCGAGGACTGAAGCTTTCTTT
-,TRBV5-1,TRBJ2-3,-,CASREARSQYF,TGCGCCAGCAGAGAAGCGCGCTCGCAGTATTTT
-,TRBV2,TRBJ1-6,-,CASTLGPSSYNSPLHF,TGTGCCAGCACGTTGGGCCCGAGCTCCTATAATTCACCCCTCCACTTT
few,TRBV7-3,TRBJ2-7,TRBD2,CASSRAGGTTYEQYF,TGTGCCAGCAGCAGAGCCGGGGGGACGACCTACGAGCAGTACTTC
-,TRBV5-6,TRBJ2-3,-,CACSGKGNTDTQYF,TGTGCCTGCAGCGGCAAGGGGAACACAGATACGCAGTATTTT
few,TRBV12-5,TRBJ1-5,-,CASMGAPSDQPQHF,TGTGCTAGTATGGGGGCCCCTTCAGATCAGCCCCAGCATTTT
-,TRBV7-3,TRBJ2-7,-,CASSLGGEIGYEQYF,TGTGCCAGCAGCTTAGGAGGGGAAATCGGCTACGAGCAGTACTTC
-,TRBV5-5,TRBJ1-6,TRBD1,CASSTFGTGDNSPLHF,TGTGCCAGCAGCACCTTTGGGACAGGGGATAATTCACCCCTCCACTTT